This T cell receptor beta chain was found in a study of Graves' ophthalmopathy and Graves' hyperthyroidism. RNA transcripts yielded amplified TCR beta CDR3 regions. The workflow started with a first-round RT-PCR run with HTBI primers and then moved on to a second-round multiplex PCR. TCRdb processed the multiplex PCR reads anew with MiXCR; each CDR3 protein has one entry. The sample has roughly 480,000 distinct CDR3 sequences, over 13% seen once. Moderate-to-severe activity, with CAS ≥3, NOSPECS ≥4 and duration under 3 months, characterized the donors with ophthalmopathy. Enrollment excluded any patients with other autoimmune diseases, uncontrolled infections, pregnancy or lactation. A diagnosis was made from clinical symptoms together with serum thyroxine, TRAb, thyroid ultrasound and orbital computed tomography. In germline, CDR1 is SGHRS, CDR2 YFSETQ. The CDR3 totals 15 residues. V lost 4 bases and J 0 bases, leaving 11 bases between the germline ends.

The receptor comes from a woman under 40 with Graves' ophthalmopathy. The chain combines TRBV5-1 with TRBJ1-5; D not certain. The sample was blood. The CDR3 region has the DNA TGCGCCAGCAGCCCGGAGGGATTTAGCAATCAGCCCCAGCATTTT. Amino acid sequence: CASSPEGFSNQPQHF.